This entry describes one T cell receptor beta chain. Its antigen is not known. Specified treatment: some 20 received Ad26.COV2.S at low or high dose, single or two shots; about 5 received placebo; per-sample allocation not given. Sample collection was performed on day 63 after the first vaccine or placebo injection. This record comes from a study of Ad26.COV2.S vaccination and SARS-CoV-2 variants. Study summary: A participant enrolled in the COV1001 Ad26.COV2.S trial arm provided the sample. General observations from the study: Overall T cell responses may have been underestimated by the analyses of TCR breadth and depth.

The data were produced by immunoSEQ multiplex PCR, yet TCRdb's version contains in-frame clones alone and is incomplete. This sample has hundreds of thousands of clones, with 75% to 90% found just once. Trimming pared 5 bases from V and 1 base from J, leaving 11 bases between. CDR1 is LNHDA and CDR2 is SQIVND in the germline V gene (reference sequence). The CDR3 is 14 amino acids. The receptor was isolated from a person aged 18-65 years who received the Ad26.COV2.S COVID-19 vaccine or a placebo. Sequenced material: peripheral blood, taken in a trial of Ad26.COV2.S vaccine versus placebo. This sequence joins TRBV19 and TRBJ1-1; unclear D gene. The CDR3 loop is CASSVATENTEAFF. CDR3 nucleotides: TGTGCCAGTAGTGTAGCAACGGAGAACACTGAAGCTTTCTTT.